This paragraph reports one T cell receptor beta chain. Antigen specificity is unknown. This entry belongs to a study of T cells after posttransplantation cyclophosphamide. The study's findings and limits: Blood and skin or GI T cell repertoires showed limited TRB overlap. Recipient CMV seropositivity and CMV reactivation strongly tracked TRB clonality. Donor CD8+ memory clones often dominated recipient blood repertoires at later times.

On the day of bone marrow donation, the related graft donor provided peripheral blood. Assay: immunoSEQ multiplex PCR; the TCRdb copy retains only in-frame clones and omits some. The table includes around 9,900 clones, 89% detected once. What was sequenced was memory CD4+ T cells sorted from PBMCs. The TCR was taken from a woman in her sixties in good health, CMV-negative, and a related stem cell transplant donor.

The CDR3 protein is CASSGGGAGNEQFF. The CDR3 DNA reads TGTGCCAGCAGTGGAGGTGGAGCGGGGAATGAGCAGTTCTTC. The V call is TRBV6-4, the J call TRBJ2-1, with TRBD2 matching over 7 bases. Per germline, CDR1 MRHNA and CDR2 SNTAGT. V lost 4 bases, J lost 7 bases, and 7 bases stayed unmatched. The CDR3 covers 14 residues.